This paragraph reports one T cell receptor (beta chain). Its specificity is not known. The donors were part of the validation cohort of over a hundred subjects. That cohort was separate from the first cohort, which comprised 500 to 700 subjects. The data were taken from a study of cytomegalovirus exposure and HLA in healthy donors. Study-level information: Per a later analysis, the roughly 670 first-cohort and under 150 validation repertoires shared one platform.

Germline values: CDR1 MNHEY, CDR2 SMNVEV (reference sequence). This CDR3 contains 13 residues. V gave up 5 bases and J gave up 3 bases, with 11 bases separating them. Study-wide points: TCR sequences were mostly rare, though some public TCRs occurred in many donors. A classifier reportedly called cytomegalovirus status with high sensitivity and specificity.

Sequencing was performed with immunoSEQ multiplex PCR; in TCRdb, only in-frame clones are kept and a portion is missing. The top ten clones hold 2% to 3% of a sample with 150,000 to 200,000 clones, approximately 86% of them seen once. The sample taken for sequencing was PBMCs. The chain recombines TRBV27 with TRBJ2-7; tentatively, D is TRBD2 (5 bases). This clonotype originated in a man younger than 30 in good health and CMV-seropositive. CDR3: CASSPREGYEQYF. CDR3 nucleotides: TGTGCCAGCAGTCCCAGAGAGGGCTACGAGCAGTACTTC.